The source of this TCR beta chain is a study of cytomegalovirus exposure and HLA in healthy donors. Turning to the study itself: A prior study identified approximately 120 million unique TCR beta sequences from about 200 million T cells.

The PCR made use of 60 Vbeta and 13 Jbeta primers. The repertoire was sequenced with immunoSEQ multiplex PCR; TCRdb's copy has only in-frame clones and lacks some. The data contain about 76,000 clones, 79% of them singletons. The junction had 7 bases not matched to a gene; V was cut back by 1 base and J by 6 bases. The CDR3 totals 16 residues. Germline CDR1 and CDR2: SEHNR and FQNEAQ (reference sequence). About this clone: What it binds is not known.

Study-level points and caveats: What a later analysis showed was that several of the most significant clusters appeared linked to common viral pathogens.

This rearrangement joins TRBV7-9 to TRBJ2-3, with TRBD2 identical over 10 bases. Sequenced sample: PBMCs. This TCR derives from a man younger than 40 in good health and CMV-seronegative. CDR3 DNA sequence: TGTGCCAGCAGCTTAGGGGGGCTAGCGGGAGCCGATACGCAGTATTTT. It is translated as CASSLGGLAGADTQYF.